Listed below are T cell receptor beta chains from one sample, sequenced in a study of chemoradiotherapy in HPV16-positive cancers. Here immunoSEQ multiplex PCR was the method, and the copy in TCRdb shows in-frame clones only, minus some. The repertoire holds under 3,500 clones, with 80% to 95% as singletons. Sample: tumor tissue, taken from a patient who underwent chemoradiotherapy. The receptors shown here come from a human donor with HPV-associated anogenital cancer. Each CDR3 is given with its conserved first and last residue. D genes are given only for firm matches. Clone size appears in some rows only: once, few, many, or a class for an expanded clone.

abundance	d_gene	j_gene	v_gene	CDR3nt	CDR3aa
.	.	TRBJ1-5	TRBV9	TGTGCCAGCAGCGTAGATGGCAATAACAATCAGCCCCAGCATTTT	CASSVDGNNNQPQHF
.	.	TRBJ2-5	TRBV10-1	TGCGCCAGCAGGCCCCCCGGGTCCGAGACCCAGTACTTC	CASRPPGSETQYF
few	TRBD1	TRBJ1-6	TRBV19	TGTGCCAGTAGTTCGGGACAGGGAATTTCACCCCTCCACTTT	CASSSGQGISPLHF
few	.	TRBJ2-7	TRBV2	TGTGCCAGCAGTACGACCTCCTACGAGCAGTACTTC	CASSTTSYEQYF
.	.	TRBJ2-5	TRBV7-2	TGTGCCAGCAGCTCGGACTACCAAGAGACCCAGTACTTC	CASSSDYQETQYF
.	.	TRBJ2-7	TRBV4-1	TGCGCCAGCAGCCAAGAAATCTCAGGACGCAACGAGCAGTACTTC	CASSQEISGRNEQYF
once	.	TRBJ1-5	TRBV6-5	TGTGCCAGCAGAGGGCAGGGAAATCAGCCCCAGCATTTT	CASRGQGNQPQHF
.	.	TRBJ2-7	TRBV21-1	TGTGCCAGCAGCAAAGGATGCGACAGGGCCTACGAGCAGTACTTC	CASSKGCDRAYEQYF
once	.	TRBJ2-7	TRBV27	TGTGCCAGCAGTTTAAGGGTGGGGGTTTACGAGCAGTACTTC	CASSLRVGVYEQYF
.	.	TRBJ2-1	TRBV5-1	TGCGCCAGCAGCTTAGGTCACGGGCAGGGAGGTGAGCAGTTCTTC	CASSLGHGQGGEQFF
once	.	TRBJ1-1	TRBV5-4	TGTGCCAGCAGCTCCCGTTTGAACACTGAAGCTTTCTTT	CASSSRLNTEAFF
.	.	TRBJ1-3	TRBV10-2	TGCGCCAGCAGTGAGCAGGGGACAACTGGAAACACCATATATTTT	CASSEQGTTGNTIYF
.	TRBD2	TRBJ2-3	TRBV10-3	TGTGCCATCAGTGATTCAGGACTAGCGGGGGGGCCGAGGGATACGCAGTATTTT	CAISDSGLAGGPRDTQYF
.	.	TRBJ1-1	TRBV18	TGTGCCAGCTCGCTAGTGGAGGGCACTGAAGCTTTCTTT	CASSLVEGTEAFF
few	TRBD1	TRBJ1-6	TRBV6-5	TGTGCCAGCAGTAGAGCCGGACAGGGGGAATCACCCCTCCACTTT	CASSRAGQGESPLHF
.	.	TRBJ1-2	TRBV15	TGTGCCACCAGCAGGCCTCGAGGGGTGGACTATGGCTACACCTTC	CATSRPRGVDYGYTF
.	.	TRBJ2-7	TRBV5-1	TGCGCCAGCAGCTTGGAAGGGACCAGGGCCGAGCAGTACTTC	CASSLEGTRAEQYF
.	.	TRBJ1-1	TRBV19	TGTGCCAGTAGTATACTCCTAAGGGAGACTGAAGCTTTCTTT	CASSILLRETEAFF
.	TRBD2	TRBJ2-5	TRBV7-9	TGTGCCAGCAGCTTTAGCGGGCTTTCTTCGGGGGTACAAGAGACCCAGTACTTC	CASSFSGLSSGVQETQYF
.	.	TRBJ2-5	TRBV12-5	TGTGCTAGTGGTTTGGCGCAGGGAATGGAGACCCAGTACTTC	CASGLAQGMETQYF
.	.	TRBJ2-2	TRBV9	TGTGCCAGCAGCGTACAGTCCGGGGAGCTGTTTTTT	CASSVQSGELFF
once	.	TRBJ1-3	TRBV7-9	TGTGCCTTACATTGGACAAACTCTGGAAACACCATATATTTT	CALHWTNSGNTIYF
.	.	TRBJ1-2	TRBV20-1	TGCAGTGCTCCACAGAACGGCTACACCTTC	CSAPQNGYTF
.	.	TRBJ2-2	TRBV7-9	TGTGCCAGCAGCTTGCGCGAGCTCGGGGAGCTGTTTTTT	CASSLRELGELFF
.	TRBD1	TRBJ1-6	TRBV4-2	TGTGCCAGCAGCCGCTTGGGACAGAAGAGTTCACCCCTCCACTTT	CASSRLGQKSSPLHF
.	.	TRBJ2-3	TRBV30	TGTGCCTGGAGCTTAGGGCGGGGACCCCGCACAGATACGCAGTATTTT	CAWSLGRGPRTDTQYF
.	.	TRBJ2-5	TRBV6-1	TGTGCCAGCAGTGAAACATTTGTGGCCTCTGGGAGGGGGAAAGAGACCCAGTACTTC	CASSETFVASGRGKETQYF
.	.	TRBJ2-7	TRBV5-1	TGCGCCAGCAGCTTGGTTTTACTCCCCGCCTACGAGCAGTACTTC	CASSLVLLPAYEQYF
.	TRBD1	TRBJ2-1	TRBV5-1	TGCGCCAGCAGCTTGGGGGACAGAAATGAGCAGTTCTTC	CASSLGDRNEQFF
.	TRBD1	TRBJ1-1	TRBV18	TGTGCCAGCTCACCGGGACAGGAAAATGAAGCTTTCTTT	CASSPGQENEAFF
.	.	TRBJ2-7	TRBV9	TGTGCCAGCAGCGTAGCACCCAGGGACTACGAGCAGTACTTC	CASSVAPRDYEQYF
.	TRBD2	TRBJ2-3	TRBV6-4	TGTGCCAGCAGCCCCCGTAGCGGGGTTGGCACAGATACGCAGTATTTT	CASSPRSGVGTDTQYF
.	TRBD1	TRBJ2-2	TRBV7-7	TGTGCCAGCAGCCCCCGGACAGGGACGGACACCGGGGAGCTGTTTTTT	CASSPRTGTDTGELFF
.	TRBD1	TRBJ1-2	TRBV25-1	TGTGCCAGCAGGAGCGGGGACAGGGCCTATGGCTACACCTTC	CASRSGDRAYGYTF
.	.	TRBJ2-7	TRBV30	TGTGCCTGGAGTGTGAACGAATTAACCGAGCAGTACTTC	CAWSVNELTEQYF
.	TRBD1	TRBJ2-2	TRBV7-2	TGTGCCAGCCGCGGGACAGGGATCACCGGGGAGTTGTTTTTT	CASRGTGITGELFF
.	.	TRBJ2-1	TRBV5-6	TGTGCCAGCACCCCGTGGGGGCTAGCCTACAATGAGCAGTTCTTC	CASTPWGLAYNEQFF
once	TRBD1	TRBJ2-1	TRBV30	TGTGCCTGGAGTGTGCAGGGGGCACATGAGCAGTTCTTC	CAWSVQGAHEQFF
.	TRBD1	TRBJ1-2	TRBV10-2	TGCGCCAGCAGTGAGGACAGGGATGACTATGGCTACACCTTC	CASSEDRDDYGYTF
.	TRBD1	TRBJ1-5	TRBV18	TGTGCCAGCTCCCGCGGGACAGGGAGCAATCAGCCCCAGCATTTT	CASSRGTGSNQPQHF
few	.	TRBJ1-1	TRBV28	TGTGCCATCAAGAGGAACACTGAAGCTTTCTTT	CAIKRNTEAFF
.	.	TRBJ2-7	TRBV19	TGTGCCAGTAGTAACGGACAGACGAGCTCCTACGAGCAGTACTTC	CASSNGQTSSYEQYF
.	.	TRBJ2-5	TRBV5-1	TGCGCCAGCAGCTTGATGGGACCGCGACAAGAGACCCAGTACTTC	CASSLMGPRQETQYF
.	.	TRBJ2-7	TRBV11-2	TGTGCCAGCAGCTTAGACAGGGGGGCCTACGAGCAGTACTTC	CASSLDRGAYEQYF
.	TRBD2	TRBJ2-3	TRBV12-5	TGTGCTAGTGGCTTCGCGGGGGGGTACACAGATACGCAGTATTTT	CASGFAGGYTDTQYF
.	TRBD1	TRBJ2-3	TRBV15	TGTGCCACCAGCAGAGATTGGGACAGAGGGTCTGGCACAGATACGCAGTATTTT	CATSRDWDRGSGTDTQYF
.	TRBD1	TRBJ2-7	TRBV6-6	TGTGCCAGCAGAGCGGGACAGGGGATGGCGCAGTACTTC	CASRAGQGMAQYF
.	TRBD2	TRBJ2-5	TRBV6-5	TGTGCCAGCAGTTTTTTCGGGACTAGCGGACCCTCCCAGTACTTC	CASSFFGTSGPSQYF
.	.	TRBJ1-2	TRBV27	TGTGCCAGCAGTGGGGAGAGGGCCTTGGAAGGCTACACCTTC	CASSGERALEGYTF
.	.	TRBJ1-2	TRBV15	TGTGCCACCAGCAGAGAAGGGGCAGGGAGGAGATACTATGGCTACACCTTC	CATSREGAGRRYYGYTF